Below are 20 T cell receptor beta chains sequenced from a single sample in a study of control samples from healthy donors and cancer patients. The assay was immunoSEQ multiplex PCR, and TCRdb's table has in-frame clones only and misses some. The sample holds tens of thousands of clones, roughly 89% seen once. Sequencing used blood. The origin of the receptors is a man aged 45-65 years in good health.

This clone was detected only once. V usage is TRBV13 and J usage is TRBJ1-1, with D possibly TRBD1 on 5 matching bases. The germline V gene has CDR1 PRHDT and CDR2 FYEKMQ (reference sequence). V gave up 4 bases and J gave up 1 base, with 13 bases separating them. The CDR3 runs 15 residues. The CDR3 region has the DNA TGTGCCAGCAGCTCACCAGAGACAGAGAACACTGAAGCTTTCTTT. Amino acids: CASSSPETENTEAFF.

The chain carries TRBV15 and TRBJ1-4, with 7 nucleotides matching TRBD1. Germline V CDR1 and CDR2: LNHNV, YYDKDF (reference sequence). The V segment lost 0 bases and the J segment 9 bases; nucleotides outside the gene matches: 4. The length of the CDR3 is 14 residues. CDR3 sequence reads: CATSRDRGFQKLFF. DNA of the CDR3: TGTGCCACCAGCAGAGACAGGGGGTTCCAAAAACTGTTTTTT.

The chain is built from TRBV5-4 and TRBJ2-1; the D gene is possibly TRBD2 (6 bases). Trimming pared 0 bases from V and 8 bases from J, leaving 15 bases between. From germline, CDR1 is SGHNT and CDR2 YYREEE (reference sequence). The CDR3 contains 15 residues. DNA of the CDR3: TGTGCCAGCAGCTTGGAAGCGGGCGTAAGAGATGAGCAGTTCTTC. This sequence encodes CASSLEAGVRDEQFF. The full variable domain, with the rest looked up from reference TRBV5-4 and TRBJ2-1, is ETGVTQSPTHLIKTRGQQVTLRCSSQSGHNTVSWYQQALGQGPQFIFQYYREEENGRGNFPPRFSGLQFPNYSSELNVNALELDDSALYLCASSLEAGVRDEQFFGPGTRLTVL.

CDR3 DNA: TGTGCCAGCCTGCTTAACGACAGGGTCGGGCATGCTGGCTACACCTTC. As protein: CASLLNDRVGHAGYTF. The rearrangement uses TRBV21-1 and TRBJ1-2; whether TRBD1, the table's D call, matches the DNA was not checked. TRBV21-1 is annotated as a pseudogene. The CDR3 covers 16 residues.

A single count supports this clone. This chain's CDR3 is CASCGGTLGEKLFF. CDR3 nucleotides: TGTGCCAGTTGCGGGGGGACCTTAGGGGAAAAACTGTTTTTT. V usage is TRBV19 and J usage is TRBJ1-4; D might be TRBD1 (5 bases). Trimming removed 8 bases at V and 8 bases at J, with 18 bases between. Germline lookup yields CDR1 LNHDA and CDR2 SQIVND (reference sequence). This CDR3 has 14 amino acids.

The CDR3 reads CSASSKETQYF. The CDR3 region has the DNA TGCAGTGCTAGTAGCAAAGAGACCCAGTACTTC. The chain joins TRBV20-1 to TRBJ2-5; D is undetermined. V lost 3 bases and J 3 bases, leaving 5 bases between the germline ends. CDR3 size: 11 residues. In germline, CDR1 is DFQATT, CDR2 SNEGSKA (reference sequence).

The chain combines TRBV10-3 with TRBJ2-7; 9 bases are shared with TRBD2. The CDR3 extends over 16 amino acids. CDR1 is ENHRY, CDR2 SYGVKD, per germline. With 1 base clipped from V and 3 bases from J, the junction kept 7 bases outside the gene matches. As DNA, the CDR3 is TGTGCCATCAGTGAGTTTAGCGGGGGCGCCCGCTACGAGCAGTACTTC. Protein sequence: CAISEFSGGARYEQYF.

The table lists this clone with a count of one. The V call is TRBV19, the J call TRBJ1-6; D is ambiguous. V was clipped by 3 bases and J by 10 bases, with 7 bases between them. Looked up from germline, CDR1 is LNHDA and CDR2 is SQIVND (reference sequence). The CDR3 extends over 12 amino acids. CDR3 loop: CASSMQESPLHF. CDR3 bases: TGTGCCAGTAGTATGCAGGAATCACCCCTCCACTTT. The variable domain in full, with the rest retrieved from reference TRBV19 and TRBJ1-6, is DGGITQSPKYLFRKEGQNVTLSCEQNLNHDAMYWYRQDPGQGLRLIYYSQIVNDFQKGDIAEGYSVSREKKESFPLTVTSAQKNPTAFYLCASSMQESPLHFGNGTRLTVT.

This clone was seen a single time. Other DNA sequences in this sample translate to the same CDR3. The chain joins TRBV9 to TRBJ1-4; tentatively, D is TRBD1 (5 bases). From germline, CDR1 is SGDLS and CDR2 YYNGEE. V was trimmed by 0 bases and J by 8 bases, leaving 14 bases between them. This CDR3 has 15 residues. CDR3 region: CASSVEKGRGEKLFF. The CDR3 DNA reads as TGTGCCAGCAGCGTAGAAAAGGGGCGTGGGGAAAAACTGTTTTTT.

The chain uses TRBV30 and TRBJ1-1, with unresolved D. This CDR3 is built from 12 residues. The V end was cut by 1 base, the J end by 3 bases, with 6 bases between. Germline V gives CDR1 GTSNPN, CDR2 SVGIG (reference sequence). The CDR3 protein is CAWSAQYTEAFF. The CDR3 nucleotides are TGTGCCTGGAGTGCACAGTACACTGAAGCTTTCTTT.

This sequence joins TRBV12-3 or TRBV12-4 and TRBJ1-1; unclear D gene. Trimming left V 6 bases short and J 4 bases short, with 12 bases between. The CDR3 has 13 amino acids. The CDR3 DNA reads TGTGCCAGCAGCCAAACAGTGGGCACTGAAGCTTTCTTT. Its translation is CASSQTVGTEAFF.

This clone was observed a handful of times. The rearrangement uses TRBV18 and TRBJ1-2; D is ambiguous. V lost 3 bases to trimming and J lost 3 bases, with 11 bases between them. The CDR3 has 14 residues. Per germline, CDR1 KGHSH and CDR2 LQKENI. The CDR3 sequence is CASSPRGGDYGYTF. CDR3 sequence (DNA): TGTGCCAGCTCACCCCGGGGAGGCGACTATGGCTACACCTTC.

This chain joins TRBV6-6 and TRBJ1-4, with 9 bases matching TRBD1. This CDR3 has 15 amino acids. The ends lost 2 bases at V and 4 bases at J; junction bases unmatched: 2. Germline V gene data show CDR1 as MNHNY and CDR2 as SVGAGI (reference sequence). The CDR3 is CASSYPTGGNEKLFF. DNA for the CDR3: TGTGCCAGCAGTTACCCGACAGGGGGTAATGAAAAACTGTTTTTT.

The rearrangement joins TRBV19 to TRBJ1-1, with no clear D. The CDR3 is 12 amino acids. CDR1 and CDR2 (germline): LNHDA, SQIVND (reference sequence). The germline V and J ends were trimmed by 8 bases and 8 bases, with 15 bases remaining between them. CDR3 in amino acids: CASSPGAWEAFF. CDR3 coding DNA: TGTGCCAGTTCACCTGGAGCTTGGGAAGCTTTCTTT.

The rearrangement uses TRBV30 and TRBJ1-6; tentative D call: TRBD1 (5 bases). The germline gives CDR1 GTSNPN, CDR2 SVGIG (reference sequence). The CDR3 sequence is 13 residues long. Trimming shortened V by 4 bases and J by 7 bases, and 11 bases separated the two germline ends. CDR3: CAWMSQGNSPLHF. The CDR3 nucleotides read TGTGCCTGGATGTCGCAGGGAAATTCACCCCTCCACTTT.

This clone was seen a single time. This rearrangement joins TRBV30 to TRBJ1-3; D call uncertain. CDR1 is GTSNPN and CDR2 is SVGIG in the germline V gene (reference sequence). This CDR3 is 12 amino acids long. V lost 7 bases and J lost 0, with 7 bases in between. The CDR3 DNA sequence: TGTGCCTCAAAGACCTCTGGAAACACCATATATTTT. As protein: CASKTSGNTIYF. The full variable domain, with the rest looked up from reference TRBV30 and TRBJ1-3, is SQTIHQWPATLVQPVGSPLSLECTVEGTSNPNLYWYRQAAGRGLQLLFYSVGIGQISSEVPQNLSASRPQDRQFILSSKKLLLSDSGFYLCASKTSGNTIYFGEGSWLTVV.

This sequence joins TRBV19 and TRBJ1-5, with D perhaps TRBD1 (5 bases). Trimming stripped 8 bases from V and 0 bases from J, with 11 bases between. The CDR3 is 14 amino acids. Germline CDR1 LNHDA, CDR2 SQIVND (reference sequence). The CDR3 sequence: CASSGEASNQPQHF. The CDR3 region has the DNA TGTGCCAGTTCGGGGGAAGCTAGCAATCAGCCCCAGCATTTT. Using reference TRBV19 and TRBJ1-5 for the parts outside the CDR3, the full variable domain is DGGITQSPKYLFRKEGQNVTLSCEQNLNHDAMYWYRQDPGQGLRLIYYSQIVNDFQKGDIAEGYSVSREKKESFPLTVTSAQKNPTAFYLCASSGEASNQPQHFGDGTRLSIL.

The rearrangement joins TRBV5-1 to TRBJ2-1; 9 nucleotides line up with TRBD1. The CDR3 totals 17 residues. Germline lookup yields CDR1 SGHRS and CDR2 YFSETQ. V was clipped by 0 bases and J by 6 bases; unmatched bases: 10. In nucleotides, the CDR3 is TGCGCCAGCAGCTTGGTCGGCCCGGGACAGGGAACCAATGAGCAGTTCTTC. Amino acid sequence: CASSLVGPGQGTNEQFF.

V and J are TRBV7-3 and TRBJ1-1, with D unclear. This CDR3 region has 13 residues. Germline CDR1 is SGHTA and CDR2 is FQGTGA. Trimming took off 2 bases at V and 1 base at J, with 5 bases between the two ends. DNA of the CDR3: TGTGCCAGCAGCTTATACAGGAACACTGAAGCTTTCTTT. As protein: CASSLYRNTEAFF.

The chain links TRBV30 to TRBJ2-5, with 10 nucleotides matching TRBD1. The V gene end was trimmed by 2 bases and the J gene end by 5 bases; junction bases not matched to a gene: 8. The CDR3 is made up of 15 amino acids. Per the germline V gene, CDR1 is GTSNPN and CDR2 is SVGIG (reference sequence). CDR3 in DNA: TGTGCCTGGAGTTCATGGACAGGGGGGACGGAGACCCAGTACTTC. Its translation: CAWSSWTGGTETQYF.